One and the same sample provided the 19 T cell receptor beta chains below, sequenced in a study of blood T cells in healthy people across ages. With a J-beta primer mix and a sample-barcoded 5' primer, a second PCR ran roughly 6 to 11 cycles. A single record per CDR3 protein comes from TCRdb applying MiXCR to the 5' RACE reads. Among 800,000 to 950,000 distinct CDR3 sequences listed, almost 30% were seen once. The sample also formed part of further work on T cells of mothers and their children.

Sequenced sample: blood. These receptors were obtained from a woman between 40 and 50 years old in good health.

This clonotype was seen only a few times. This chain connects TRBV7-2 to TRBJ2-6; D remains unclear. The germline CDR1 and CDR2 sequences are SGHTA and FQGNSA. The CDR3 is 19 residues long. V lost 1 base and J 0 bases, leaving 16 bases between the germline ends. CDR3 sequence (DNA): TGTGCCAGCAGCTTAGAGCTAGGGTCGGAAACCTCTGGGGCCAACGTCCTGACTTTC. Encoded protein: CASSLELGSETSGANVLTF.

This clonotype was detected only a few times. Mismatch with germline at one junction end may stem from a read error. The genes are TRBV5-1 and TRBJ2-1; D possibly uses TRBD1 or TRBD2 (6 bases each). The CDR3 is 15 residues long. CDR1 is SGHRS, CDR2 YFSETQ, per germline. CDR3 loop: CASTSGATTYNERFF. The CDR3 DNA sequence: TGCGCCAGCACCTCGGGGGCGACCACTTACAATGAGCGGTTCTTC.

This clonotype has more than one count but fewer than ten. This chain's CDR3 is CASSALGASYEQYF. The CDR3 region has the DNA TGTGCCAGCAGCGCATTGGGGGCCTCCTACGAGCAGTACTTC. The chain joins TRBV7-3 to TRBJ2-7, with D perhaps matching TRBD1 (6 bases). Trimming took 5 bases from V and 0 from J, leaving 11 bases between them. From germline, CDR1 is SGHTA and CDR2 FQGTGA. This CDR3 has 14 amino acids.

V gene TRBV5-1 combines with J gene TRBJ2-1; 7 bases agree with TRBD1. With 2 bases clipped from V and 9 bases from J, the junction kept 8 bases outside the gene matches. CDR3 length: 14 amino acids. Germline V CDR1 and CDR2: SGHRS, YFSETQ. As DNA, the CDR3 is TGCGCCAGCAGCTTATTAACTAGACAGGGTGAGCAGTTCTTC. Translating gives CASSLLTRQGEQFF.

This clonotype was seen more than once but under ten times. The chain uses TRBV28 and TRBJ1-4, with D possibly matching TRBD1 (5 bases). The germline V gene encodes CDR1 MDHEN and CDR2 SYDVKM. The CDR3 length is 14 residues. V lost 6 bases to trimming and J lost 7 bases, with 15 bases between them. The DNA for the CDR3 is TGTGCCAGCAGCCGGGACTTTGGGAGTGAAAAACTGTTTTTT. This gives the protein CASSRDFGSEKLFF.

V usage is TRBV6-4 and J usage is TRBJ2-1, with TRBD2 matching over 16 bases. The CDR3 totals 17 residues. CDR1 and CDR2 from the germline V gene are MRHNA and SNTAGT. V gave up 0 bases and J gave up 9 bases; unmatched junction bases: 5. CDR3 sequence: CASSDSGLAGGHFEQFF. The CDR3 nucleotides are TGTGCCAGCAGTGACTCGGGACTAGCGGGGGGGCATTTTGAGCAGTTCTTC.

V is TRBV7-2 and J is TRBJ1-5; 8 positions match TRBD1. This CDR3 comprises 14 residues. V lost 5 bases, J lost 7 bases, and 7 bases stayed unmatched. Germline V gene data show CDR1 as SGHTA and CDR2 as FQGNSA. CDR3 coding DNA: TGTGCCAGCAGCGGACAGGGTTCAGGGCAGCCCCAGCATTTT. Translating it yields CASSGQGSGQPQHF. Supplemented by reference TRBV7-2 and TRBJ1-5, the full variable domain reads GAGVSQSPSNKVTEKGKDVELRCDPISGHTALYWYRQSLGQGLEFLIYFQGNSAPDKSGLPSDRFSAERTGGSVSTLTIQRTQQEDSAVYLCASSGQGSGQPQHFGDGTRLSIL.

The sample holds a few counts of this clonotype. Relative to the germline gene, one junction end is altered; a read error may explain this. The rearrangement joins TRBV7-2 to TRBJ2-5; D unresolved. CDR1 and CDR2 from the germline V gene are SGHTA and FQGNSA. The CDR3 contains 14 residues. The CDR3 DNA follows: TGTGTCAGCAGCTTAACGTGGCAACAAGAGACCCAGTACTTC. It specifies CVSSLTWQQETQYF.

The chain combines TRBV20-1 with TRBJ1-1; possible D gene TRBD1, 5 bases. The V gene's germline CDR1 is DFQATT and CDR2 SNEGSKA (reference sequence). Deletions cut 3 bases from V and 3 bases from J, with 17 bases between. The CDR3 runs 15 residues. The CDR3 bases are TGCAGTGCTAGCAAAAGGGCCTGGGGGTACACTGAAGCTTTCTTT. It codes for CSASKRAWGYTEAFF.

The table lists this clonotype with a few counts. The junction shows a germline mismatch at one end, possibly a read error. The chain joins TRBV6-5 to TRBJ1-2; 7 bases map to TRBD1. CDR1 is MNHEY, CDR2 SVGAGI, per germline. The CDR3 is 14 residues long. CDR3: CASSPTGDVYGCTF. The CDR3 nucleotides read TGTGCCAGCAGTCCCACAGGGGACGTCTATGGCTGCACCTTC.

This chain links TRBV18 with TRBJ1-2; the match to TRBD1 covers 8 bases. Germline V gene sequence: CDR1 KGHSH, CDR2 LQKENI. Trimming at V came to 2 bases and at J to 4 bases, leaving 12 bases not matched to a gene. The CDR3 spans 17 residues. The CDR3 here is CASSPDWRPDRGYGYTF. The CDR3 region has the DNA TGTGCCAGCTCACCAGATTGGAGGCCAGACAGGGGCTATGGCTACACCTTC.

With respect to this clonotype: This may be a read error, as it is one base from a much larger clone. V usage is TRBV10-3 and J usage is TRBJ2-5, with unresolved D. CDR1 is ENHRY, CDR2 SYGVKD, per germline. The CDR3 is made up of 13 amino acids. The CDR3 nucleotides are TGTGCCACCAGTGACGAAAGAGATAGGAAGCAGTACTTC. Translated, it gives CATSDERDRKQYF.

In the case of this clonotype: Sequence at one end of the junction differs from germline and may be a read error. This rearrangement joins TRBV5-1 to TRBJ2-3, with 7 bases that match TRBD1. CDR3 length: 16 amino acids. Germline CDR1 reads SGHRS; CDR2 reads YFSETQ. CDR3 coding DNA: TGCGCCAACAGCTTCAACAGGGGCTCCCTGTCCGATACGCAGTATTTT. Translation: CANSFNRGSLSDTQYF.

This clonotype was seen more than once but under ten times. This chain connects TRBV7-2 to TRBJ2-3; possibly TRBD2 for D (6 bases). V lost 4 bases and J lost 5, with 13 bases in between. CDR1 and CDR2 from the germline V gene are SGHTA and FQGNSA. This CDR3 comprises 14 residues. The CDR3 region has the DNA TGTGCCAGCAGCTCACTAGCTGGGTTAGATACGCAGTATTTT. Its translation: CASSSLAGLDTQYF.

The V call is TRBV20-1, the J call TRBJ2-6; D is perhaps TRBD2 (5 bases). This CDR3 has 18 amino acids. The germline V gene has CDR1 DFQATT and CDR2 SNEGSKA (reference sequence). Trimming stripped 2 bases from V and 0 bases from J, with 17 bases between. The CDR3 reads CSARSGLPLFSGANVLTF. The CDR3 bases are TGCAGTGCTAGATCGGGGTTGCCCCTCTTCTCTGGGGCCAACGTCCTGACTTTC.

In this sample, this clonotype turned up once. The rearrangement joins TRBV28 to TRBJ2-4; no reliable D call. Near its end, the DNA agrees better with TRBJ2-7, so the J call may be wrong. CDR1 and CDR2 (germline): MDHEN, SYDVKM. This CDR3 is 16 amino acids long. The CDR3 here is CASSWGHGSPTYEQYF. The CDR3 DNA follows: TGTGCCAGCAGTTGGGGTCACGGGTCACCGACCTACGAGCAGTACTTC.

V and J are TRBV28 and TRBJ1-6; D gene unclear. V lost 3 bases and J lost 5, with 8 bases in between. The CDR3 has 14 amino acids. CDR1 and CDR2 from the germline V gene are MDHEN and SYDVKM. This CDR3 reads CASSLSRDNSPLHF. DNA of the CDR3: TGTGCCAGCAGTTTGTCCAGAGATAATTCACCCCTCCACTTT.

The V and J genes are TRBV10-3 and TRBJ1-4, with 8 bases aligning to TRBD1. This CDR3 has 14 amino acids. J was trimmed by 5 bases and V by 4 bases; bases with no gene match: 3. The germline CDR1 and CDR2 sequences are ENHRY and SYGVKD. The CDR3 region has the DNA TGTGCCATCAGTGCACGGACAGGGAATGAAAAACTGTTTTTT. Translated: CAISARTGNEKLFF.

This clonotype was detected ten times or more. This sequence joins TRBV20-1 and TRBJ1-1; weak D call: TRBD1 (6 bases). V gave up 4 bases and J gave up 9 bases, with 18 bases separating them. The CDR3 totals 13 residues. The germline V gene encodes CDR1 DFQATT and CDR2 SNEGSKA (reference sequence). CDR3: CSATHTTGFKAFF. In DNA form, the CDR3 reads TGCAGTGCTACCCATACCACAGGGTTTAAAGCTTTCTTT.